This TCR beta chain was recorded in a study of T cells in localized non-small cell lung cancer. On this clone itself: Its specificity is not known.

The repertoire was sequenced with immunoSEQ multiplex PCR; TCRdb's copy has only in-frame clones and lacks some. The table records 50,000 to 75,000 clones, approximately 90% of them present only once. Notes on the study in general: It was uninvolved adjacent lung that showed the highest T cell clonality, exceeding tumor.

The V segment lost 9 bases and the J segment 7 bases; nucleotides outside the gene matches: 11. CDR3 length equals 14 residues. CDR1 is MNHEY and CDR2 is SMNVEV in the germline V gene (reference sequence). V and J are TRBV27 and TRBJ2-3; 9 bases fit TRBD2. The source is a man aged 40-75 years with stage I squamous cell lung carcinoma. The sequenced sample was peripheral blood, obtained before any cancer treatment. This chain's CDR3 is CASFGAGGRYTQYF. The CDR3 nucleotides read TGTGCCAGTTTTGGTGCGGGAGGGCGGTATACGCAGTATTTT.